The rows below give T cell receptor beta chains drawn from one sample of a study of identical twins. TCRdb reanalysed the 5' RACE reads using MiXCR and keeps one entry per CDR3 protein. This sample has hundreds of thousands of distinct CDR3 sequences, with 10% to 15% found just once. The sample was also linked to a second study, of yellow fever vaccine responses in identical twins.

The specimen was PBMCs. These receptors originate from a woman aged 18-35 years in good health. Both conserved end residues are trimmed from each CDR3.

cdr3_aa,j_call,v_call
ATHWAGGYGYT,TRBJ1-2,TRBV28
SAGPLRTEAF,TRBJ1-1,TRBV29-1
SARPELAPYEQY,TRBJ2-7,TRBV20-1
ASSQVRDSGFQETQY,TRBJ2-5,TRBV3-1
ASSLTESSGANVLT,TRBJ2-6,TRBV7-6
SASPGTGDTEAF,TRBJ1-1,TRBV20-1
ASSPMLAGDNNEQF,TRBJ2-1,TRBV12-3/TRBV12-4
ASRPARSNQPQH,TRBJ1-5,TRBV25-1
ASSLVAAHTAGELF,TRBJ2-2,TRBV7-2
ATSREVGVRETQY,TRBJ2-5,TRBV15
ASSQGDRDQPQH,TRBJ1-5,TRBV4-2
ASSEYYPSGTEAF,TRBJ1-1,TRBV25-1
ASPKGGGAQETQY,TRBJ2-5,TRBV21-1
ATFLAGANEQF,TRBJ2-1,TRBV6-1
ASSVEGQGTRDTQY,TRBJ2-3,TRBV9
ASSFTGRGTEAF,TRBJ1-1,TRBV7-2
ASSASGRTRGDTQY,TRBJ2-3,TRBV4-2
ASSGTPSSYEQY,TRBJ2-7,TRBV2
SVEVRGDTQY,TRBJ2-3,TRBV29-1
SASAGTGNTGELF,TRBJ2-2,TRBV20-1
AISESTGSPQETQY,TRBJ2-5,TRBV10-3
ASSGGTRTDTQY,TRBJ2-3,TRBV2
SGNPGRYT,TRBJ1-2,TRBV20-1
SVGDTYEQY,TRBJ2-7,TRBV29-1
AISEYRRETQY,TRBJ2-5,TRBV10-3
ASSRGQGIPNTEAF,TRBJ1-1,TRBV3-1
ATSGIAEDYNEQF,TRBJ2-1,TRBV15
ASSYLPAGTDTQY,TRBJ2-3,TRBV6-5
ASSLGDFYGYT,TRBJ1-2,TRBV12-3/TRBV12-4
ASSFGLPRGF,TRBJ2-1,TRBV12-3/TRBV12-4
ATSTGRIYNSPLH,TRBJ1-6,TRBV15
ASTTGGDEQY,TRBJ2-7,TRBV27
ATSIRQGAMDEQY,TRBJ2-7,TRBV15
ASSYSKGGGYT,TRBJ1-2,TRBV6-5
ASSLAVTSVSNEQF,TRBJ2-1,TRBV5-1
ASSQGQPNYGYT,TRBJ1-2,TRBV3-1
ASSYEGPSYEQY,TRBJ2-7,TRBV6-5
ASSLGSGGSGANVLT,TRBJ2-6,TRBV11-3
SVSRQGGGYT,TRBJ1-2,TRBV29-1
ASSSSLAGGPSTEY,TRBJ2-3,TRBV5-1
ASSHNYGYT,TRBJ1-2,TRBV28
SARKTGAKDTGELF,TRBJ2-2,TRBV20-1
ASGLVPTGEQY,TRBJ2-7,TRBV12-5
ASSPLTSGGAHTGELF,TRBJ2-2,TRBV4-2
SARPSYRVTRELF,TRBJ2-2,TRBV20-1
ASSGASGRALYNEQF,TRBJ2-1,TRBV12-3/TRBV12-4
SVGVATPSYEQF,TRBJ2-1,TRBV20-1
ASSDSEYNEQF,TRBJ2-1,TRBV6-4
ASSIPQGSYYNEQF,TRBJ2-1,TRBV19
ASSLRGQGYEQY,TRBJ2-7,TRBV12-3/TRBV12-4
ASRADRAEVQPQH,TRBJ1-5,TRBV2
ASSLAPGETQY,TRBJ2-5,TRBV7-7
ASSPGTGAFQPQH,TRBJ1-5,TRBV6-1
ASSRQGGGNTEAF,TRBJ1-1,TRBV7-2
ASSPRWGLSSYEQY,TRBJ2-7,TRBV6-1